The rows below give T cell receptor beta chains drawn from one sample of a study of cytomegalovirus exposure and HLA in healthy donors. Profiling relied on immunoSEQ multiplex PCR, and the TCRdb table lists in-frame clones only, not all of them. The data show 95,000 to 150,000 clones, 60% to 85% seen once. Sequences were obtained from PBMCs. Receptor source: a woman between 40 and 55 years old in good health and CMV-seronegative. CDR3s include the opening cysteine and the closing phenylalanine or tryptophan. The D gene is left open where the match is weak. Size is stated for part of the rows, as once, few or many counts, or as a class when the clone is expanded.

cdr3_aa: CASSKTVTSGSSYEQYF; cdr3_nt: TGTGCCAGCAGCAAGACAGTGACTAGCGGGAGCTCCTACGAGCAGTACTTC; j_call: TRBJ2-7; clone_size: few; v_call: TRBV4-2; d_call: TRBD2
cdr3_aa: CASSPRQGETSYEQYF; cdr3_nt: TGTGCCAGCTCACCACGACAGGGGGAGACTTCCTACGAGCAGTACTTC; j_call: TRBJ2-7; clone_size: .; v_call: TRBV18; d_call: TRBD1
cdr3_aa: CASSLSGEPRYNEQFF; cdr3_nt: TGTGCCAGCAGCTTATCGGGTGAGCCCCGCTACAATGAGCAGTTCTTC; j_call: TRBJ2-1; clone_size: .; v_call: TRBV7-2; d_call: .
cdr3_aa: CASSQVRVNTEAFF; cdr3_nt: TGCGCCAGCAGCCAAGTTCGTGTGAACACTGAAGCTTTCTTT; j_call: TRBJ1-1; clone_size: .; v_call: TRBV4-1; d_call: .
cdr3_aa: CASSYYTGGRDGYTF; cdr3_nt: TGTGCCAGCAGTTACTACACGGGTGGCAGGGATGGCTACACCTTC; j_call: TRBJ1-2; clone_size: .; v_call: TRBV6-5; d_call: .
cdr3_aa: CASSCLAGEYTGELFF; cdr3_nt: TGTGCCAGTAGTTGCCTAGCGGGGGAGTACACCGGGGAGCTGTTTTTT; j_call: TRBJ2-2; clone_size: .; v_call: TRBV19; d_call: TRBD2
cdr3_aa: CASSYWGGGYNGYTF; cdr3_nt: TGTGCCAGCAGTTACTGGGGCGGGGGTTATAATGGCTACACCTTC; j_call: TRBJ1-2; clone_size: .; v_call: TRBV28; d_call: .
cdr3_aa: CASSLWRGTVKRSNQPQHF; cdr3_nt: TGTGCCAGCAGTTTATGGAGAGGGACAGTAAAAAGGAGCAATCAGCCCCAGCATTTT; j_call: TRBJ1-5; clone_size: .; v_call: TRBV28; d_call: TRBD1
cdr3_aa: CASSGGGGNQPQHF; cdr3_nt: TGTGCCAGCAGTGGAGGGGGCGGAAATCAGCCCCAGCATTTT; j_call: TRBJ1-5; clone_size: .; v_call: TRBV2; d_call: TRBD1
cdr3_aa: CASSAYKGAYEQYF; cdr3_nt: TGTGCCAGCAGCGCGTACAAGGGAGCCTACGAGCAGTACTTC; j_call: TRBJ2-7; clone_size: .; v_call: TRBV7-9; d_call: .
cdr3_aa: CASSSNGGNYGYTF; cdr3_nt: TGTGCCAGCTCCTCGAACGGAGGAAACTATGGCTACACCTTC; j_call: TRBJ1-2; clone_size: .; v_call: TRBV18; d_call: .
cdr3_aa: CASSGLAGNTGELFF; cdr3_nt: TGTGCCAGCAGTGGACTAGCGGGAAACACCGGGGAGCTGTTTTTT; j_call: TRBJ2-2; clone_size: .; v_call: TRBV2; d_call: TRBD2
cdr3_aa: CASSLGRGSGNTIYF; cdr3_nt: TGTGCTAGCAGCTTAGGGAGGGGATCCGGAAACACCATATATTTT; j_call: TRBJ1-3; clone_size: few; v_call: TRBV7-7; d_call: .
cdr3_aa: CASSATAQRTYGYTF; cdr3_nt: TGTGCCAGCAGCGCGACAGCTCAAAGGACCTATGGCTACACCTTC; j_call: TRBJ1-2; clone_size: few; v_call: TRBV9; d_call: .
cdr3_aa: CASSRTSGPSTDTQYF; cdr3_nt: TGTGCCAGCAGCCGGACTAGCGGGCCTAGCACAGATACGCAGTATTTT; j_call: TRBJ2-3; clone_size: .; v_call: TRBV11-2; d_call: TRBD2
cdr3_aa: CASNPGSYEQYF; cdr3_nt: TGTGCCAGCAATCCCGGGAGCTACGAGCAGTACTTC; j_call: TRBJ2-7; clone_size: .; v_call: TRBV2; d_call: .
cdr3_aa: CASSYGGGNQPQHF; cdr3_nt: TGTGCCAGCAGTTACGGCGGGGGGAATCAGCCCCAGCATTTT; j_call: TRBJ1-5; clone_size: once; v_call: TRBV6-5; d_call: .
cdr3_aa: CASRWGGSGNTIYF; cdr3_nt: TGTGCCAGCAGGTGGGGAGGGTCTGGAAACACCATATATTTT; j_call: TRBJ1-3; clone_size: .; v_call: TRBV28; d_call: .
cdr3_aa: CASSLRGTSGRTVRYEQYF; cdr3_nt: TGTGCCAGCAGCTTAAGGGGGACTAGCGGGAGGACGGTTAGGTACGAGCAGTACTTC; j_call: TRBJ2-7; clone_size: .; v_call: TRBV7-3; d_call: TRBD2
cdr3_aa: CASSLGRSTDTQYF; cdr3_nt: TGTGCCAGCAGCTTAGGGCGGAGCACAGATACGCAGTATTTT; j_call: TRBJ2-3; clone_size: few; v_call: TRBV11-2; d_call: .
cdr3_aa: CATPRDRGLFF; cdr3_nt: TGCGCCACCCCGAGGGACAGGGGACTGTTTTTT; j_call: TRBJ1-4; clone_size: few; v_call: TRBV10-1; d_call: TRBD1
cdr3_aa: CASSPGTGAYGYTF; cdr3_nt: TGTGCCAGCAGCCCCGGGACAGGGGCCTATGGCTACACCTTC; j_call: TRBJ1-2; clone_size: .; v_call: TRBV5-8; d_call: TRBD1
cdr3_aa: CASSHGLAGAGEQYF; cdr3_nt: TGTGCCAGCAGCCACGGACTAGCGGGTGCGGGAGAGCAGTACTTC; j_call: TRBJ2-7; clone_size: .; v_call: TRBV27; d_call: TRBD2
cdr3_aa: CASSDGGANTGELFF; cdr3_nt: TGTGCCAGCAGTGACGGCGGCGCGAACACCGGGGAGCTGTTTTTT; j_call: TRBJ2-2; clone_size: .; v_call: TRBV6-1; d_call: .
cdr3_aa: CASSSVGYRATYEQYF; cdr3_nt: TGTGCCAGCAGTTCGGTTGGGTACAGGGCGACCTACGAGCAGTACTTC; j_call: TRBJ2-7; clone_size: .; v_call: TRBV27; d_call: .
cdr3_aa: CASGNPRGNEKLFF; cdr3_nt: TGCGCCAGCGGGAACCCTAGGGGTAATGAAAAACTGTTTTTT; j_call: TRBJ1-4; clone_size: .; v_call: TRBV10-1; d_call: .
cdr3_aa: CASSEGLRRNQPQHF; cdr3_nt: TGTGCCAGCAGTGAAGGACTTCGCCGCAATCAGCCCCAGCATTTT; j_call: TRBJ1-5; clone_size: few; v_call: TRBV6-1; d_call: .
cdr3_aa: CASSSWGLNEKLFF; cdr3_nt: TGTGCCAGCAGTTCCTGGGGACTTAATGAAAAACTGTTTTTT; j_call: TRBJ1-4; clone_size: .; v_call: TRBV6-5; d_call: .
cdr3_aa: CASRPGTVNTEAFF; cdr3_nt: TGTGCCAGCAGACCCGGGACAGTGAACACTGAAGCTTTCTTT; j_call: TRBJ1-1; clone_size: once; v_call: TRBV7-9; d_call: TRBD1
cdr3_aa: CSVEGTGDGYTF; cdr3_nt: TGCAGCGTTGAGGGGACAGGGGATGGCTACACCTTC; j_call: TRBJ1-2; clone_size: few; v_call: TRBV29-1; d_call: TRBD1
cdr3_aa: CASSYSIQGATYEQYF; cdr3_nt: TGTGCCAGCAGTTACTCGATCCAGGGGGCCACCTACGAGCAGTACTTC; j_call: TRBJ2-7; clone_size: .; v_call: TRBV6-5; d_call: TRBD1
cdr3_aa: CASSPPLRSGFSYNEQFF; cdr3_nt: TGTGCCAGCAGCCCACCTCTGAGGAGCGGGTTCTCCTACAATGAGCAGTTCTTC; j_call: TRBJ2-1; clone_size: few; v_call: TRBV14; d_call: .
cdr3_aa: CSVEGKGAGRNEQFF; cdr3_nt: TGCAGCGTTGAAGGGAAAGGGGCAGGGAGGAATGAGCAGTTCTTC; j_call: TRBJ2-1; clone_size: once; v_call: TRBV29-1; d_call: .
cdr3_aa: CASSPRTDLNTEAFF; cdr3_nt: TGTGCCAGCAGCCCCAGGACAGACCTGAACACTGAAGCTTTCTTT; j_call: TRBJ1-1; clone_size: once; v_call: TRBV9; d_call: .
cdr3_aa: CASRFSPTQGYEQYF; cdr3_nt: TGTGCCAGCAGATTCTCGCCGACACAGGGCTACGAGCAGTACTTC; j_call: TRBJ2-7; clone_size: .; v_call: TRBV5-5; d_call: .
cdr3_aa: CASSQDGLGRGEQYF; cdr3_nt: TGTGCCAGCAGCCAAGATGGTTTGGGGCGTGGCGAGCAGTACTTC; j_call: TRBJ2-7; clone_size: .; v_call: TRBV4-2; d_call: .
cdr3_aa: CASSKTGETQYF; cdr3_nt: TGTGCCAGCAGTAAGACGGGAGAGACCCAGTACTTC; j_call: TRBJ2-5; clone_size: .; v_call: TRBV27; d_call: .
cdr3_aa: CSVDRGARVATEAFF; cdr3_nt: TGCAGCGTTGACCGCGGGGCGCGAGTGGCCACTGAAGCTTTCTTT; j_call: TRBJ1-1; clone_size: .; v_call: TRBV29-1; d_call: .
cdr3_aa: CASSPNSIAGGAYEQYF; cdr3_nt: TGTGCCAGCTCACCGAATTCGATAGCGGGAGGGGCCTACGAGCAGTACTTC; j_call: TRBJ2-7; clone_size: .; v_call: TRBV18; d_call: TRBD2
cdr3_aa: CASSLVWEGTGELFF; cdr3_nt: TGTGCCAGCAGCTTAGTTTGGGAGGGAACCGGGGAGCTGTTTTTT; j_call: TRBJ2-2; clone_size: .; v_call: TRBV7-9; d_call: TRBD2
cdr3_aa: CASRPYGTGSYGYTF; cdr3_nt: TGTGCCAGCAGACCTTATGGGACAGGGAGCTATGGCTACACCTTC; j_call: TRBJ1-2; clone_size: .; v_call: TRBV6-5; d_call: TRBD1
cdr3_aa: CASSLGQGTGGYTF; cdr3_nt: TGTGCCAGCAGCCTGGGACAGGGGACGGGTGGCTACACCTTC; j_call: TRBJ1-2; clone_size: .; v_call: TRBV28; d_call: TRBD1
cdr3_aa: CASSLTRLARETQYF; cdr3_nt: TGTGCCAGCAGTCTTACGAGACTAGCGCGGGAGACCCAGTACTTC; j_call: TRBJ2-5; clone_size: .; v_call: TRBV2; d_call: TRBD2
cdr3_aa: CASSRTSGYYEQYF; cdr3_nt: TGTGCCAGTAGTAGGACTAGCGGCTACTACGAGCAGTACTTC; j_call: TRBJ2-7; clone_size: .; v_call: TRBV19; d_call: TRBD2